The 7 T cell receptor beta chains in this list originate from one sample, sequenced in a study of kidney transplant recipient with SARS-CoV-2 infection. From the reads, TCRdb called clonotypes with MiXCR, one entry per CDR3 protein. The sample gives under 250,000 distinct CDR3 sequences, 25% to 35% of which show up once; around 6.8% is in the top ten. The material sequenced was a blood sample, taken at baseline and between days 110 and 120 from a kidney transplant recipient. The origin of the receptors is a male patient between 25 and 40 years old who had COVID-19 and was a kidney transplant recipient. The T cells may partly be graft donor cells.

This clonotype was detected ten times or more. This CDR3 is CASSQSMECRKTYGYTF. CDR3 in DNA: TGTGCCAGCAGTCAATCGATGGAATGTAGAAAGACCTATGGCTACACCTTC. The chain links TRBV6-5 to TRBJ1-2; D is ambiguous. V gave up 5 bases and J gave up 4 bases, with 23 bases separating them. CDR3 length equals 17 residues. Germline V gene lookup returns CDR1 MNHEY and CDR2 SVGAGI.

This clonotype was seen many times. V and J are TRBV12-3 or TRBV12-4 and TRBJ2-5; 7 bases agree with TRBD2. Near its end, the DNA agrees better with TRBJ2-7, so the J call may be wrong. The CDR3 sequence is 14 residues long. In DNA, the CDR3 is TGTGCCAGCAGTACTAGCGTTAGGATCTACGAGCAGTACTTC. Amino acid sequence: CASSTSVRIYEQYF.

As concerns this clonotype: Given a much more abundant clone one base away, this may be a read error. No conserved phenylalanine or tryptophan is present at the end of the CDR3, so a read error is the likely explanation. The chain carries TRBV20-1 and TRBJ1-2, with 9 bases aligning to TRBD1. With 5 bases clipped from V and 6 bases from J, the junction kept 10 bases outside the gene matches. Germline CDR1 and CDR2: DFQATT and SNEGSKA (reference sequence). The CDR3 runs 14 residues. This CDR3 is CSAGPSTGGDGYTL. The CDR3, as DNA: TGCAGTGCTGGACCCTCGACAGGGGGAGATGGCTACACCCTC.

The V and J genes are TRBV20-1 and TRBJ2-1; possibly TRBD2 for D (5 bases). The CDR3 sequence is 15 residues long. CDR1 and CDR2 from the germline V gene are DFQATT and SNEGSKA (reference sequence). The V gene lost 0 bases and the J gene lost 6 bases, with 15 bases spanning the gap. CDR3 sequence reads: CSARDRGAGSNEQFF. The CDR3 bases are TGCAGTGCTAGAGATCGGGGTGCAGGTTCCAATGAGCAGTTCTTC.

This chain uses TRBV7-6 with TRBJ2-3, with 16 positions matching TRBD2. The V gene's germline CDR1 is SGHVS and CDR2 FNYEAQ. J gave up 7 bases and V 5 bases, and 6 bases lay outside the gene matches. The CDR3 contains 16 residues. DNA for the CDR3: TGTGCCAGCAGCCGGCAGGGACTAGCGGGAGGGCATACGCAGTATTTT. It is translated as CASSRQGLAGGHTQYF.

This clonotype was observed at least ten times. The chain links TRBV19 to TRBJ1-2, with D possibly being TRBD1 (5 bases). The CDR3 covers 17 residues. From germline, CDR1 is LNHDA and CDR2 SQIVND (reference sequence). Trimming took off 5 bases at V and 4 bases at J, with 23 bases between the two ends. The DNA of the CDR3 is TGTGCCAGTAGTGGGAAACGGACAAATCGAAAGACCTATGGCTACACCTTC. This translates into CASSGKRTNRKTYGYTF.

This clonotype occurred a few times. This chain joins TRBV5-4 and TRBJ2-1, with TRBD2 as a possible D gene (6 bases). CDR1 SGHNT and CDR2 YYREEE come from the germline V gene (reference sequence). This CDR3 contains 14 residues. Trimming stripped 4 bases from V and 4 bases from J, with 12 bases between. CDR3 region: CASSPASVYNEQFF. The CDR3 nucleotides read TGTGCCAGCAGCCCGGCTAGCGTTTACAATGAGCAGTTCTTC.